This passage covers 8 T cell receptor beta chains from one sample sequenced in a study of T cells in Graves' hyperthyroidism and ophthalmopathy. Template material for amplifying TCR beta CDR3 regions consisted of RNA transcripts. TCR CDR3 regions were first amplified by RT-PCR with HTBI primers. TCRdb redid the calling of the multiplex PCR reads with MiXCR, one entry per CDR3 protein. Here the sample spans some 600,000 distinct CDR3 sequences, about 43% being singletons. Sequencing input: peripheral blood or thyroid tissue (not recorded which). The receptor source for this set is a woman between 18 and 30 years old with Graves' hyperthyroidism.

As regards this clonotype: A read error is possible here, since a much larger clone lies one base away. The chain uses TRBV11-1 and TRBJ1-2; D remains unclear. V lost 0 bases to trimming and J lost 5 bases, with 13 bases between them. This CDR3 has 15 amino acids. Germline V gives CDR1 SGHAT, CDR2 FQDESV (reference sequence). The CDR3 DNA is TGTGCCAGCAGCTTAGCGTATACGCCCGAGTATGGCTACACCTTC. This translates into CASSLAYTPEYGYTF.

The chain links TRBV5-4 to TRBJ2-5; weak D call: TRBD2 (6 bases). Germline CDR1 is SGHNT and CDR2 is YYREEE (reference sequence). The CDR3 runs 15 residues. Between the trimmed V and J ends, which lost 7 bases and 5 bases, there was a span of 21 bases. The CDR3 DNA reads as TGTGCCAGCTTCTTATTGCCGGGGGAAGTGGAGACCCAGTACTTC. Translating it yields CASFLLPGEVETQYF.

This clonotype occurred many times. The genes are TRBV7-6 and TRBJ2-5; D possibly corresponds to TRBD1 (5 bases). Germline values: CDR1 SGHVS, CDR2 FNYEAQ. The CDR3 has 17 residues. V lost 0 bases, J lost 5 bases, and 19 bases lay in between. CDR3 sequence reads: CASSLAGHPGYIETQYF. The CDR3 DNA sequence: TGTGCCAGCAGCTTAGCGGGTCACCCAGGGTACATCGAGACCCAGTACTTC.

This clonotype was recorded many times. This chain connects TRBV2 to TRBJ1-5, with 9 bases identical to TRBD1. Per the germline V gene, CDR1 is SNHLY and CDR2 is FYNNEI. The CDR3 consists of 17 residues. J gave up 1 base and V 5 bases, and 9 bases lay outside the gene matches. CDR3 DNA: TGTGCCAGCAGTCCGGGACAGGGATATGGGAGCAATCAGCCCCAGCATTTT. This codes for CASSPGQGYGSNQPQHF.

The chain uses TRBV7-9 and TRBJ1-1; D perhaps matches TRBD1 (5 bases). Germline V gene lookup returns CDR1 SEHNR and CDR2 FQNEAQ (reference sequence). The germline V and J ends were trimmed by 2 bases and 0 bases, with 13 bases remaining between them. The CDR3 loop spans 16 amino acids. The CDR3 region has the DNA TGTGCCAGCAGCTTATCACAGGTTACCATGAACACTGAAGCTTTCTTT. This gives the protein CASSLSQVTMNTEAFF.

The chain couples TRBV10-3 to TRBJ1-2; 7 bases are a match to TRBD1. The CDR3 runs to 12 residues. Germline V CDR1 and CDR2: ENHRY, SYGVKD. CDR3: CATKTGLLDYTF. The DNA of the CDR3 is TGTGCAACTAAGACAGGGCTCTTGGACTACACCTTC.

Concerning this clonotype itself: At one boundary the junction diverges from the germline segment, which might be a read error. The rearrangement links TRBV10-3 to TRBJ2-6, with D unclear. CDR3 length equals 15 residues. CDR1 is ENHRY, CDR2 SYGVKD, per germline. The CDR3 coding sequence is TGTGCCAGCAGTTTGCTGGTTTCTGGGGCCAACGTCCTGACTTTC. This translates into CASSLLVSGANVLTF.

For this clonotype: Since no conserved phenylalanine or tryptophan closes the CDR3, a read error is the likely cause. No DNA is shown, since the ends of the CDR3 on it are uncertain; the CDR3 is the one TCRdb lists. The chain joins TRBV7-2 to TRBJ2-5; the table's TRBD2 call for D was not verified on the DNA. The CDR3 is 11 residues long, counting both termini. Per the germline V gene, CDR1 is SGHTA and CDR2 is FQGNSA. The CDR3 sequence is CASSLLPGLAG.